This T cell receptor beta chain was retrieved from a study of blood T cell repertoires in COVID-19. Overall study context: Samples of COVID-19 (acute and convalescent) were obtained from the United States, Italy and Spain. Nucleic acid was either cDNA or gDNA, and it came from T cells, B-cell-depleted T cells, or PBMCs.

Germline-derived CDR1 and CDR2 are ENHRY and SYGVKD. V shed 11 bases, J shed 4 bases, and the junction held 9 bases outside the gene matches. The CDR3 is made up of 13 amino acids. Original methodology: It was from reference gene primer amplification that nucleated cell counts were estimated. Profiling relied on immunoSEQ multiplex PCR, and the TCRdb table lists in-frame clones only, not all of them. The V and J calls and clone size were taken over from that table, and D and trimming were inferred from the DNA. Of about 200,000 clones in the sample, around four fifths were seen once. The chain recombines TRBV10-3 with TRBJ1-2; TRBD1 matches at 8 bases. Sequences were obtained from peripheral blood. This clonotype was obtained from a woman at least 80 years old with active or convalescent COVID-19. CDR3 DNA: TGTGCCGCCCAGGGGGCGTCTTCCTATGGCTACACCTTC. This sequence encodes CAAQGASSYGYTF.